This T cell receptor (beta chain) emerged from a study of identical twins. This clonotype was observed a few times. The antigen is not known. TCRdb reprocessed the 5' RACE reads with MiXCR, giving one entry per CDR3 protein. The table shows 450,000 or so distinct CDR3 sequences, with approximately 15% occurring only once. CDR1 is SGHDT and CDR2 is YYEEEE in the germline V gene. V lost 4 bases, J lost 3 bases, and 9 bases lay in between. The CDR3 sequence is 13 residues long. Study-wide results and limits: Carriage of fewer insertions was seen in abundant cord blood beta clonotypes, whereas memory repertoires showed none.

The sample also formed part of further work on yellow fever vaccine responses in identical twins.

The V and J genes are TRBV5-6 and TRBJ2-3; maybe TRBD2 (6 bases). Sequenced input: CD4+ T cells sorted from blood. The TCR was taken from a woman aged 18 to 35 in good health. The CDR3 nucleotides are TGTGCCAGCAGCGACCGGGAGACAGATACGCAGTATTTT. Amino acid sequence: CASSDRETDTQYF. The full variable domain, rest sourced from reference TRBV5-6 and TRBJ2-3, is DAGVTQSPTHLIKTRGQQVTLRCSPKSGHDTVSWYQQALGQGPQFIFQYYEEEERQRGNFPDRFSGHQFPNYSSELNVNALLLGDSALYLCASSDRETDTQYFGPGTRLTVL.